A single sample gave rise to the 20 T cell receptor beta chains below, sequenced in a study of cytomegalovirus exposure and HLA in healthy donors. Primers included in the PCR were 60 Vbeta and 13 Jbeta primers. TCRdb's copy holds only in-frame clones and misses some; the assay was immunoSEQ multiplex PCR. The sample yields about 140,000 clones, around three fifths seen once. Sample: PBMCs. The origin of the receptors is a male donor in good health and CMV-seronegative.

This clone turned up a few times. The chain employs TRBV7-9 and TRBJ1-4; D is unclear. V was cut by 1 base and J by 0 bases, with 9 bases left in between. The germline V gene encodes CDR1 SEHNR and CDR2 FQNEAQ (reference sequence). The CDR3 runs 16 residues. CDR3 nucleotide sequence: TGTGCCAGCAGCTTAGGAGTTGTTACAACTAATGAAAAACTGTTTTTT. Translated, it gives CASSLGVVTTNEKLFF.

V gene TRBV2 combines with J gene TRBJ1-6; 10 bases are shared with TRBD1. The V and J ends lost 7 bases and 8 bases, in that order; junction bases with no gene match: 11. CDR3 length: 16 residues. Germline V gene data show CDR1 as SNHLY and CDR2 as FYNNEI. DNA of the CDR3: TGTGCCAGCACCCCTACGAAAGGGACAGGGGATTCACCCCTCCACTTT. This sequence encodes CASTPTKGTGDSPLHF.

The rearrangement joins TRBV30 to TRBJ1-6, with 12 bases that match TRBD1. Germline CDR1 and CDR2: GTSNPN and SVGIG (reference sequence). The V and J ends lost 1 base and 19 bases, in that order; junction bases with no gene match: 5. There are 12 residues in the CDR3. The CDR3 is CAWSAWDRGLHF. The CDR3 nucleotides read TGTGCCTGGAGTGCATGGGACAGGGGGCTACACTTT.

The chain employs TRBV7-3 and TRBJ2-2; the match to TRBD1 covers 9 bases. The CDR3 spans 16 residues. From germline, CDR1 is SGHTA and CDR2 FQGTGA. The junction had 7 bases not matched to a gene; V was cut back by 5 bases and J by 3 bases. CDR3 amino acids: CASSPGQGKHTGELFF. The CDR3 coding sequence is TGTGCCAGCAGCCCGGGACAGGGAAAACACACCGGGGAGCTGTTTTTT.

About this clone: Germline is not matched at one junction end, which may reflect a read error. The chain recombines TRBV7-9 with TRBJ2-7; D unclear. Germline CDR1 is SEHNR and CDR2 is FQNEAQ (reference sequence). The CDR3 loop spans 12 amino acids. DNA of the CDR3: TGTTCCAGCAATTCGTGGAGTGACGAGCAGTACTTC. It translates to CSSNSWSDEQYF.

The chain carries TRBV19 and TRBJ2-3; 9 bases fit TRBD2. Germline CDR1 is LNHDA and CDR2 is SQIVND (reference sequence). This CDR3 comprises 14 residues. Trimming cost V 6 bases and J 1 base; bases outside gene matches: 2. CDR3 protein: CASRRLAGTDTQYF. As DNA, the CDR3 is TGTGCCAGTAGACGACTAGCGGGCACAGATACGCAGTATTTT.

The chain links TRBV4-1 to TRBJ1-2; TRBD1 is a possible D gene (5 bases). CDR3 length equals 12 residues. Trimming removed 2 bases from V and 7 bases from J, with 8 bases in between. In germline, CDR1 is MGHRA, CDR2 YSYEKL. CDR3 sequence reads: CASSQQGCGYTF. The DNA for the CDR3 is TGCGCCAGCAGCCAACAGGGATGTGGCTACACCTTC.

CDR3 in amino acids: CATSRDLSLVVAEAFF. Written as DNA, the CDR3 is TGTGCCACCAGCAGAGATTTAAGTTTAGTTGTCGCTGAAGCTTTCTTT. V gene TRBV15 combines with J gene TRBJ1-1; the D is unclear. Per the germline V gene, CDR1 is LNHNV and CDR2 is YYDKDF (reference sequence). V was clipped by 0 bases and J by 6 bases, with 17 bases between them. The CDR3 contains 16 residues.

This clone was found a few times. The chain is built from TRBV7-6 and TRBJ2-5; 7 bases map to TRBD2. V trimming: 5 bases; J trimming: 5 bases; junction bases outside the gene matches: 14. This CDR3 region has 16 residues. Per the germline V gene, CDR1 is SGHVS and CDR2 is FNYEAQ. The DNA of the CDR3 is TGTGCCAGCAGCCGTTGGGAGGGGACCCGCGGGGAGACCCAGTACTTC. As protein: CASSRWEGTRGETQYF. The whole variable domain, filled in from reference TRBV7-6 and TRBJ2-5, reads GAGVSQSPRYKVTKRGQDVALRCDPISGHVSLYWYRQALGQGPEFLTYFNYEAQQDKSGLPNDRFSAERPEGSISTLTIQRTEQRDSAMYRCASSRWEGTRGETQYFGPGTRLLVL.

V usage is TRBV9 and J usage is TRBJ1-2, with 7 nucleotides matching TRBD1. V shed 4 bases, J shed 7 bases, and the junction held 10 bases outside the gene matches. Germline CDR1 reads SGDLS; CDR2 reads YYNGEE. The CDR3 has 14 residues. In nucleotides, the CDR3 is TGTGCCAGCAGCCCCCAAGTAGACAGGGTTGGCTACACCTTC. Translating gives CASSPQVDRVGYTF.

CDR3 amino acids: CASSAKFYTGELFF. For the CDR3, the DNA is TGTGCCAGCAGCGCTAAATTCTACACCGGGGAGCTGTTTTTT. The chain employs TRBV7-8 and TRBJ2-2; no reliable D call. The CDR3 length is 14 residues. V gave up 5 bases and J gave up 3 bases, with 10 bases separating them. The germline CDR1 and CDR2 sequences are SGHVS and FQNEAQ.

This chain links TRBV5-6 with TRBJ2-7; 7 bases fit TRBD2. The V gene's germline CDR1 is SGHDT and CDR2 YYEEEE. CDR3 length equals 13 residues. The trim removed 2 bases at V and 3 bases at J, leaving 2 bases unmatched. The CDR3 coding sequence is TGTGCCAGCAGCTTTCGGGGGGTCTACGAGCAGTACTTC. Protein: CASSFRGVYEQYF.

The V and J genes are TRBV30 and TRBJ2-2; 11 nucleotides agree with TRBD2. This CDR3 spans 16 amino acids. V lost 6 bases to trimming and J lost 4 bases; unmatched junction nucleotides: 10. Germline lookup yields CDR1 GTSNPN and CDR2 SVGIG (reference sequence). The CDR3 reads CACPLLAGGPTGELFF. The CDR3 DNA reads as TGTGCCTGCCCCCTCCTAGCGGGGGGCCCCACCGGGGAGCTGTTTTTT.

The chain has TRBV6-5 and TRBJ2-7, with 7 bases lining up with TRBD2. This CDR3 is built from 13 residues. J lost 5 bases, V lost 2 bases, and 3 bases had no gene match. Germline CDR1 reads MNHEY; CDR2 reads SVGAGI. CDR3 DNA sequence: TGTGCCAGCAGTTACGGGGGGAGGGACGAGCAGTACTTC. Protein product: CASSYGGRDEQYF.

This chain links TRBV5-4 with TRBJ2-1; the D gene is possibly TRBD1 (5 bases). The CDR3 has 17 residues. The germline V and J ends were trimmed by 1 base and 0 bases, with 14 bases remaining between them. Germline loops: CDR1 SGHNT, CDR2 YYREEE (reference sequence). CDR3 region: CASSLSSGAHSYNEQFF. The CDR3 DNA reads TGTGCCAGCAGCTTGAGTTCTGGGGCCCACTCCTACAATGAGCAGTTCTTC.

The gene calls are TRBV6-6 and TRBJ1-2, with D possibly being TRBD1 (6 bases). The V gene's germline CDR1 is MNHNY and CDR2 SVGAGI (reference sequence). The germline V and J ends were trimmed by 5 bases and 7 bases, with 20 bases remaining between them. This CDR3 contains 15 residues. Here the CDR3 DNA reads TGTGCCAGCAGTCAGGACAGTTACCAAGGCCGTGGCTACACCTTC. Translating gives CASSQDSYQGRGYTF.

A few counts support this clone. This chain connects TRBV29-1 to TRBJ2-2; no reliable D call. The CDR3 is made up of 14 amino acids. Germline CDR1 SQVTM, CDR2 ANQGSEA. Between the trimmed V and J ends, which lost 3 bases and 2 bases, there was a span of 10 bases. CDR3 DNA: TGCAGCGTTGAGACACAGCCTAACACCGGGGAGCTGTTTTTT. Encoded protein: CSVETQPNTGELFF.

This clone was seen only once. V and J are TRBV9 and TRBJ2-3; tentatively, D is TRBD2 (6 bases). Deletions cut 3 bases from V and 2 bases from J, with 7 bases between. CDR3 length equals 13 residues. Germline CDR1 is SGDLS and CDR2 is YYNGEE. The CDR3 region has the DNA TGTGCCAGCAGCGGGAGGGTCACAGATACGCAGTATTTT. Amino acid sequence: CASSGRVTDTQYF. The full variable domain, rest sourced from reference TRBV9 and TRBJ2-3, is DSGVTQTPKHLITATGQRVTLRCSPRSGDLSVYWYQQSLDQGLQFLIQYYNGEERAKGNILERFSAQQFPDLHSELNLSSLELGDSALYFCASSGRVTDTQYFGPGTRLTVL.

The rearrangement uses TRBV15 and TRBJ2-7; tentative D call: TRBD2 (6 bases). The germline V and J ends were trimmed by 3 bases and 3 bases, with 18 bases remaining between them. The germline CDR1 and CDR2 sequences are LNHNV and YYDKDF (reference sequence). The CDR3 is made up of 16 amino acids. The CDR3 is CATSRGGEAVYYEQYF. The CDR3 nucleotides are TGTGCCACCAGCAGGGGGGGAGAAGCGGTCTACTACGAGCAGTACTTC.

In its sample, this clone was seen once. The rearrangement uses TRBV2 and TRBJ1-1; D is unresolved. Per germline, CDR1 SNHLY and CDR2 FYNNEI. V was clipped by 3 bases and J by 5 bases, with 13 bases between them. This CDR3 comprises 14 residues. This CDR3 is CASSDWRLVTEAFF. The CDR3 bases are TGTGCCAGCAGTGACTGGAGGTTGGTGACTGAAGCTTTCTTT.